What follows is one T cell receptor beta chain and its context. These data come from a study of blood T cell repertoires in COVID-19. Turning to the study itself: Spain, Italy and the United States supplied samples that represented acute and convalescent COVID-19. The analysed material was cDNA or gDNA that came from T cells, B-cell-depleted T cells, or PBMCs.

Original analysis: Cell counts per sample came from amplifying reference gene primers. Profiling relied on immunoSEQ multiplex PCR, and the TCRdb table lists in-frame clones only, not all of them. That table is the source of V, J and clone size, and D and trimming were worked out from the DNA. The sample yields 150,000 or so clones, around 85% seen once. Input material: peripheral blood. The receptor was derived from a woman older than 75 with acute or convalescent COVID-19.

This chain's CDR3 is CASSEILGAFNEKLFF. DNA for the CDR3: TGTGCCAGCAGTGAGATTTTGGGGGCCTTTAATGAAAAACTGTTTTTT. V usage is TRBV6-1 and J usage is TRBJ1-4; perhaps TRBD1 as D (6 bases). The CDR3 extends over 16 amino acids. CDR1 and CDR2 (germline): MNHNS, SASEGT. V was clipped by 3 bases and J by 4 bases, with 15 bases between them.